One sample yielded the 14 T cell receptor beta chains listed below, sequenced in a study of cytomegalovirus exposure and HLA in healthy donors. Primers for the PCR totalled 60 Vbeta and 13 Jbeta. TCRdb's table, derived via immunoSEQ multiplex PCR, lists solely in-frame clones and lacks some. The data contain 84,000 or so clones, over 75% of them seen just once; the ten biggest clones take up 3.3%. Sequenced sample: PBMCs. These receptors all stem from a man aged 50-59 years in good health and CMV-seronegative.

This chain joins TRBV6-1 and TRBJ2-5; 8 nucleotides match TRBD2. This CDR3 is built from 15 residues. The germline V gene has CDR1 MNHNS and CDR2 SASEGT. V gave up 1 base and J gave up 2 bases; unmatched junction bases: 3. The CDR3 spells CASSEDGGGQETQYF. As DNA, the CDR3 is TGTGCCAGCAGTGAAGACGGGGGGGGGCAAGAGACCCAGTACTTC.

The rearrangement joins TRBV18 to TRBJ2-5, with TRBD1 matching 10 bases. The J call may be faulty, since TRBJ2-7 better matches the DNA end. CDR1 KGHSH and CDR2 LQKENI come from the germline V gene. This CDR3 has 14 amino acids. The CDR3 loop is CASSPRQGAYEQYF. The DNA for the CDR3 is TGTGCCAGCTCACCGCGACAGGGGGCTTACGAGCAGTACTTC.

This rearrangement joins TRBV29-1 to TRBJ1-1; D call uncertain. V lost 7 bases, J lost 4 bases, and 16 bases lay in between. Looked up from germline, CDR1 is SQVTM and CDR2 is ANQGSEA. This CDR3 region has 13 residues. The CDR3 nucleotides are TGCAGCGCAGAGGGCGGTGTTAGCACTGAAGCTTTCTTT. Translating gives CSAEGGVSTEAFF.

This clone was counted between two and nine times. V is TRBV18 and J is TRBJ1-3; TRBD1 matches at 7 bases. The CDR3 loop spans 14 amino acids. The V gene's germline CDR1 is KGHSH and CDR2 LQKENI. The trim removed 0 bases at V and 4 bases at J, leaving 0 bases unmatched. The DNA for the CDR3 is TGTGCCAGCTCACCACCGGGACAGGGAAACACCATATATTTT. Translated: CASSPPGQGNTIYF.

V is TRBV27 and J is TRBJ2-1; D perhaps matches TRBD2 (5 bases). Germline CDR1 reads MNHEY; CDR2 reads SMNVEV (reference sequence). The CDR3 sequence is 15 residues long. V was trimmed by 5 bases and J by 2 bases, leaving 13 bases between them. Written as DNA, the CDR3 is TGTGCCAGCAGTCCCTCTAGCTTTACCTACAATGAGCAGTTCTTC. Translation gives CASSPSSFTYNEQFF.

The V call is TRBV19, the J call TRBJ1-1; D is uncertain. V was trimmed by 3 bases and J by 8 bases, leaving 13 bases between them. CDR3 size: 13 residues. Germline V gives CDR1 LNHDA, CDR2 SQIVND (reference sequence). Here the CDR3 reads CASSMGPGLEAFF. DNA for the CDR3: TGTGCCAGTAGTATGGGTCCGGGATTAGAAGCTTTCTTT.

The chain links TRBV9 to TRBJ2-2; 13 nucleotides match TRBD2. J gave up 10 bases and V 3 bases, and 6 bases lay outside the gene matches. Germline assignment: CDR1 SGDLS and CDR2 YYNGEE. This CDR3 has 15 residues. CDR3: CASSGLAGGKEELFF. In DNA form, the CDR3 reads TGTGCCAGCAGCGGACTAGCGGGGGGAAAGGAGGAGCTGTTTTTT. Complete variable domain (other parts from reference TRBV9 and TRBJ2-2): DSGVTQTPKHLITATGQRVTLRCSPRSGDLSVYWYQQSLDQGLQFLIQYYNGEERAKGNILERFSAQQFPDLHSELNLSSLELGDSALYFCASSGLAGGKEELFFGEGSRLTVL.

This chain links TRBV28 with TRBJ1-4; 9 bases line up with TRBD1. The CDR3 is made up of 15 amino acids. Germline values: CDR1 MDHEN, CDR2 SYDVKM. With 5 bases clipped from V and 5 bases from J, the junction kept 6 bases outside the gene matches. As DNA, the CDR3 is TGTGCCAGCAGTGGACAGGGGCGCTTCAATGAAAAACTGTTTTTT. It encodes CASSGQGRFNEKLFF.

V is TRBV27 and J is TRBJ2-4; 8 nucleotides align to TRBD1. The germline V gene encodes CDR1 MNHEY and CDR2 SMNVEV (reference sequence). The CDR3 is 16 residues long. Losses at the gene ends were 5 bases for V and 3 bases for J; bases not matched to a gene: 9. In DNA form, the CDR3 reads TGTGCCAGCAGTCCCCGGACAGGGAAGGACAAAAACATTCAGTACTTC. Protein: CASSPRTGKDKNIQYF.

This clone is labeled medium-sized. The V gene is TRBV12-5, the J gene TRBJ2-1; 7 nucleotides match TRBD1. The ends lost 1 base at V and 8 bases at J; junction bases unmatched: 11. Germline V gives CDR1 LGHNT, CDR2 FRNRAP. The CDR3 spans 16 residues. The CDR3 DNA sequence: TGTGCTAGTGGTTTGGGACAGGGTCGGGTAATCGATGAGCAGTTCTTC. Translation: CASGLGQGRVIDEQFF. Based on the CDR3 plus reference TRBV12-5 and TRBJ2-1, the full variable domain is DARVTQTPRHKVTEMGQEVTMRCQPILGHNTVFWYRQTMMQGLELLAYFRNRAPLDDSGMPKDRFSAEMPDATLATLKIQPSEPRDSAVYFCASGLGQGRVIDEQFFGPGTRLTVL.

Comments on this clone: Other nucleotide sequences from this sample produce the same CDR3. The chain carries TRBV30 and TRBJ1-6; 11 bases are shared with TRBD1. The CDR3 runs 17 residues. Germline V lookup: CDR1 GTSNPN, CDR2 SVGIG (reference sequence). V was pared by 2 bases and J by 3 bases, with 6 bases of the junction left unmatched. CDR3 bases: TGTGCCTGGAGTCCCGGGACAGGGGGGTTCTATAATTCACCCCTCCACTTT. Protein sequence: CAWSPGTGGFYNSPLHF.

This chain connects TRBV25-1 to TRBJ1-2; D is possibly TRBD1 (5 bases). Trimming stripped 6 bases from V and 0 bases from J, with 14 bases between. This CDR3 contains 15 residues. CDR1 and CDR2 from the germline V gene are MGHDK and SYGVNS. This chain's CDR3 is CASRGSRDSNYGYTF. The CDR3 DNA follows: TGTGCCAGCAGGGGGTCGAGGGACTCTAACTATGGCTACACCTTC.

The rearrangement uses TRBV29-1 and TRBJ1-1; possible D gene TRBD1, 6 bases. The CDR3 sequence is 15 residues long. Germline V gene lookup returns CDR1 SQVTM and CDR2 ANQGSEA. V was cut by 7 bases and J by 3 bases, with 21 bases left in between. The CDR3 DNA reads as TGCAGCGCCGTACCCCCAGGGGTTCCCGACACTGAAGCTTTCTTT. Its protein is CSAVPPGVPDTEAFF.

The V gene is TRBV2, the J gene TRBJ2-5; 12 positions agree with TRBD2. V shed 4 bases and J 10 bases; nucleotides not matched to a gene: 10. Germline V gene sequence: CDR1 SNHLY, CDR2 FYNNEI. The CDR3 runs to 15 residues. CDR3 residues: CASSAASGGAGLQYF. Here the CDR3 DNA reads TGTGCCAGCAGTGCGGCTAGCGGGGGGGCGGGCCTCCAGTACTTC.